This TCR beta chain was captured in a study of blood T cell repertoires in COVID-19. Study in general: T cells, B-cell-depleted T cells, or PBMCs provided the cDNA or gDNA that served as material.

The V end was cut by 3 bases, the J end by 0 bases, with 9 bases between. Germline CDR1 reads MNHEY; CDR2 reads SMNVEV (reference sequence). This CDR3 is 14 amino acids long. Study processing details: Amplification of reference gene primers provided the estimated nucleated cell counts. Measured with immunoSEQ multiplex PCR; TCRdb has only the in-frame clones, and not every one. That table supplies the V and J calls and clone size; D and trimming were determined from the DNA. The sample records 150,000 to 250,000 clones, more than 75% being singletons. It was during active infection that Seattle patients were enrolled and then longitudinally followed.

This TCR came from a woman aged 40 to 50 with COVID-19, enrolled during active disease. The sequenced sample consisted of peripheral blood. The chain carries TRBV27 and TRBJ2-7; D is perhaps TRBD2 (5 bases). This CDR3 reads CASSFSGSSYEQYF. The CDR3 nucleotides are TGTGCCAGCAGTTTTAGTGGGAGCTCCTACGAGCAGTACTTC.